Reported below is one T cell receptor beta chain. No antigen is known for it. Per-base qualities were not stored, and no clone one base away is much larger. The CDR3 runs 15 residues from the cysteine to the phenylalanine. CDR3 DNA only is kept here, 45 bases in frame from base 1. CDR1 and CDR2 are read off the germline V gene as SGHTA and FQGNSA. Trimming removed 5 bases from V and 13 bases from J; the gene matches leave 11 bases unexplained. This entry comes from a study of cytomegalovirus exposure and HLA in healthy donors (dated by TCRdb to about 2017). Regarding the research as a whole: In an earlier analysis of fewer than 750 of the donors, approximately 260 Gb of sequence data and approximately 120 million unique TCR beta sequences from 150 million to 200 million T cells were reported. To predict cytomegalovirus infection status, the study combined high-throughput TCR immunosequencing, statistical association of individual TCRs with disease status, and machine learning. Besides the first cohort of about 730 subjects, a separate validation cohort made up of about 120 different subjects was used. A later genetic analysis took genome-wide SNP genotypes for about 55% of the 666 donors and used that subset as a discovery cohort. Alongside the repertoire data, information on donor age, sex, ethnicity and CMV serostatus was compiled. An earlier analysis of roughly 600 of the donors used high-throughput TCR beta sequencing to judge whether each TCR beta V gene segment behaved as functional or pseudogenic. The number of donors typed differed by locus, with 629-630 for A, B, C, DRB1 and DQB1, 522 for DQA1, about 610 for DPA1, and approximately 470 for DPB1. HLA typing included class I and class II loci at four-digit resolution. About 5 DR-DQ haplotypes were handled as single units for association and clustering, since linkage in the cohort was strong. The aim of the study was to test whether cataloging public T cell receptors could identify signatures of past pathogen exposure. Among the roughly 380 genotyped donors, around 81% belonged to the genetic ancestry cluster associated with self-reported Caucasian donors. Among a few hundred genotyped donors of the cohort, an average of approximately 240,000 unique TCR beta nucleotide sequences were sequenced per donor, around 18% of them non-productive. An early release that covered about 600 HLA-typed donors contained about 300 gigabases of sequencing data and 70 million to 100 million unique TCR sequences. Every repertoire in the discovery cohort had been generated on one and the same sequencing platform. The later analysis used no new phenotypic data to find candidate immune exposures, relying instead on TCR beta sequences and their occurrence across donors. The study used immunosequencing to profile the T cell repertoires of approximately 690 subjects and linked those repertoires to cytomegalovirus serostatus. To study patterns of TCR occurrence, a later analysis re-analyzed previously published TCR beta repertoires from around 670 donors and added high-resolution HLA genotyping. The study at large found these results: A further reported finding was that TCR beta sequences accurately predicted the HLA-A and HLA-B alleles for most subjects in the first cohort. The study gave a list of around 170 TCR beta chains associated with cytomegalovirus. Several of the top co-occurrence clusters appeared to be linked to parvovirus B19, influenza, CMV and Epstein-Barr virus, according to a later analysis. Because counts were too low, 15 to 20 rarely observed V segments, including chromosome 9 orphons, were left out of the earlier analysis of 587 of the donors. In a later genetic analysis, a missense DCLRE1C variant was associated with V-gene and J-gene trimming of TCR beta chains, and the association was replicated in an independent cohort. In a later genetic analysis, fewer N-insertions in productive TCRs were reported among donors in an Asian-associated ancestry cluster than the approximately 710-donor mean. Immune exposure information for the cohort was limited to CMV serostatus. The presence/absence analyses assumed that sequencing depth was roughly uniform across donors, and that assumption may not be true. Specific HLA alleles were associated with 15,000 to 20,000 TCR beta sequences at a false discovery rate of 0.05 in a later analysis. Linkage disequilibrium might explain the correlated functional status among segregating V segments, but an unknown experimental factor could not be excluded. Because HLA typing was missing for some donors at each locus, association tests included only the typed subset. This cohort had only TCR beta chains sequenced, and the lack of alpha or paired-chain data limited which features could be detected. Most TCR sequences were seen in very few donors, while some public TCRs were found in many individuals. It was suggested by the authors that the approach could potentially be generalized to other disease states and immunological phenotypes. Assigning TCR associations to individual alleles was difficult when HLA alleles, especially DR and DQ, strongly co-occurred. A later analysis found that TCR association rates varied across HLA loci, with DRB1 alleles showing the most associated TCRs and HLA-C alleles the fewest. In an earlier analysis of some 500 of the donors, most TCR beta V segments appeared in productive rearrangements about 87% or about 30% of the time, broadly matching IMGT annotations. Compared with equally common non-associated chains, HLA-associated TCR beta chains in a later analysis were more clonally expanded and had lower generation probabilities. A cluster of highly shared sequence variants was judged likely to be a technical artifact of the sequencing pipeline. A few of the identified cytomegalovirus-associated TCR beta chains were confirmed in vitro to be specific for cytomegalovirus antigens. The 87-base-pair reads could not distinguish some IMGT-functional V segments, including TRBV6-2 and TRBV6-3, so those segments were excluded. A later analysis found that most CMV-associated TCR beta chains appeared HLA-restricted, with HLA associations seemingly driven largely by CMV exposure. Cytomegalovirus status was reported to be diagnosed by the classifier with high specificity and sensitivity in both the original and validation cohorts.

The cohort comprised hundreds of healthy bone marrow donors. Cohort members were all nominally healthy when sampled, although unrecorded immune exposures were likely present. The donor tested CMV seronegative, placing the donor among the 350 to 400 seronegative members of the cohort. A peripheral blood sample was provided by each donor, and peripheral blood mononuclear cells were used for TCR beta sequencing. The Qiagen DNeasy Blood Extraction Kit was used to extract genomic DNA from the blood cell samples. Libraries were built with the immunoSEQ multiplex PCR assay. The multiplex PCR relied on a mix of 60 forward primers for TCR Vbeta segments and 13 reverse primers for TCR Jbeta segments. The CDR3 region of rearranged TCR beta genes was amplified from genomic DNA with a multiplex PCR assay. The amplified TCR beta libraries were sequenced on the Illumina HiSeq System as 87-base-pair reads. In the source study's methods: Across the 666 repertoires, a later analysis counted tens of millions of unique TCR beta chains, 9 million to 14 million of which were shared by at least two donors. Raw reads were error-corrected and collapsed into unique sequences with a nearest-neighbor algorithm that merged closely related sequences to remove PCR and sequencing errors. V, D and J gene segments were assigned by aligning CDR3 sequences to IMGT reference sequences. For a sequence to be retained, a match of at least six nucleotides was required to both a V gene segment and a J gene segment. A rearrangement counted as productive if the CDR3 had no stop codons and remained in frame with V and J, and every other rearrangement counted as non-productive. Following IMGT convention, CDR3 was defined as the stretch from the second conserved V-encoded cysteine up to the conserved J-encoded phenylalanine. The earlier analysis of approximately 590 of the donors excluded any sequence lacking an unambiguous match to a single V gene segment. In an earlier analysis of a few hundred of the donors, V segments were called functional above 56.7% productive rearrangements and were called segregating when the between-donor standard deviation exceeded 5%. A statistical classification framework was developed to diagnose cytomegalovirus status using the catalog of TCR beta chain sequences. A later analysis assigned V and J genes by comparing TCR nucleotide sequences with IMGT/GENE-DB human TR gene sequences. A later analysis assigned CDR3 sequences and most-parsimonious VDJ recombination scenarios with the TCRdist pipeline. In a later analysis, each TCR beta chain was defined by its CDR3 amino acid sequence together with its V-gene family, and reads lacking a unique V-gene family were excluded. In a later analysis, around 600 highly shared, low-generation-probability nucleotide sequences were removed to address suspected cross-contamination and a sequencing artifact. A later analysis calculated a clonal expansion index for each public chain from normalized within-repertoire ranks of inferred template counts. In a later analysis, generation probabilities were computed with a VDJ recombination model fitted to out-of-frame rearrangements, and the resulting probabilities were checked against IGoR. In a later analysis, hypergeometric tests were used to score TCR-TCR, TCR-HLA and TCR-CMV co-occurrence, with a repertoire-size bias correction applied to TCR pairs. A later analysis estimated false discovery rates by permuting HLA or CMV assignments 20 times. In a later analysis, co-occurring TCRs were grouped with DBSCAN, and TCRdist sequence similarity was added when clustering was performed within HLA-allele-positive subsets. Repertoires with fewer than 30,000 or more than 120,000 public chains were left out of co-occurrence clustering, as were about 5 repertoires with anomalous nucleotide sharing. TCRdb limited this immuneACCESS table to in-frame rearrangements with V and J called. A share of clones is missing; checked studies link under half to unresolved V genes, and the rest is unexplained. Clonal size and the V and J genes are those of that table, whereas D and trimming came from the DNA. The table for this sample lists some 200,000 clones; 70% to 85% of them were counted only once. Of the sample, approximately 0.098% is held by the ten largest clones.

The sequenced sample was PBMCs. The TCR comes from a boy between 2 and 10 years old in good health and CMV-seronegative. The chain was built from TRBV7-2 and TRBJ2-7; 16 junctional bases match TRBD2. This receptor has the CDR3 CASSRMGLAGGPDYF. The nucleotide sequence reads TGTGCCAGCAGCCGAATGGGACTAGCGGGGGGGCCGGATTACTTC.